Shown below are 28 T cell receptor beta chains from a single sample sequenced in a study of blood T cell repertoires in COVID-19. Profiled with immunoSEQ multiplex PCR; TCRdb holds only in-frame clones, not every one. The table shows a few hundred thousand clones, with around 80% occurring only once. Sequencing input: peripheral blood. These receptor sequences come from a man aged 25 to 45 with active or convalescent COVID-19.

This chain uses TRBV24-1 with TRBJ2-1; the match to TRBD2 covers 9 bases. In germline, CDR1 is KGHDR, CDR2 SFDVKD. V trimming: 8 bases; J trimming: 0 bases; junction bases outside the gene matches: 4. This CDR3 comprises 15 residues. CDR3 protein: CATKPSGNSYNEQFF. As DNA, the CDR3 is TGTGCCACCAAACCTAGCGGGAACTCCTACAATGAGCAGTTCTTC.

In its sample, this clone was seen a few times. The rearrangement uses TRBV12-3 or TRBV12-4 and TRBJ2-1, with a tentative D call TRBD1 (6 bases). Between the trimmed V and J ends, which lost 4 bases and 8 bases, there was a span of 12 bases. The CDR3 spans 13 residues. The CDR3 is CASSSIQGDEQFF. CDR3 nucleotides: TGTGCCAGCAGTTCGATACAGGGCGATGAGCAGTTCTTC.

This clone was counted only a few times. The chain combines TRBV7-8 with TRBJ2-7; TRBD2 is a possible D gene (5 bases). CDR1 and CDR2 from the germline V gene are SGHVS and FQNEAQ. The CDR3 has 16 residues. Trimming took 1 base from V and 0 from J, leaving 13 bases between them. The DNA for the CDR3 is TGTGCCAGCAGCTTAGGGCTGGGGAGCACCTCCTACGAGCAGTACTTC. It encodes CASSLGLGSTSYEQYF.

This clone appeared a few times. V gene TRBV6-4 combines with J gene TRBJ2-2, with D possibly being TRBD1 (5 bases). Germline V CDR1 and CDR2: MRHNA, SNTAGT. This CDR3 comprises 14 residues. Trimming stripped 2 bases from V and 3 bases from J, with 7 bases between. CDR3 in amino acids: CASSDRGDTGELFF. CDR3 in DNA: TGTGCCAGCAGTGACAGGGGCGACACCGGGGAGCTGTTTTTT.

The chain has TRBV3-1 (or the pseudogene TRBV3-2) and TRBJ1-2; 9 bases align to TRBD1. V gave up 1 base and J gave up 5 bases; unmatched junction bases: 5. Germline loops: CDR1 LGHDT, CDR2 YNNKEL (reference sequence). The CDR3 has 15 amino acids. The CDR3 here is CASSQGTGDKYGYTF. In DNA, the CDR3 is TGTGCCAGCAGCCAAGGGACAGGGGATAAGTATGGCTACACCTTC.

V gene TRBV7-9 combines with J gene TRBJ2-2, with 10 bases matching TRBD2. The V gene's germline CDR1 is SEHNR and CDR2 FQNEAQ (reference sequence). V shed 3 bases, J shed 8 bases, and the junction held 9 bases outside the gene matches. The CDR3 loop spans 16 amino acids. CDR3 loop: CASSFGGLAVLGELFF. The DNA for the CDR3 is TGTGCCAGCAGCTTTGGTGGACTAGCGGTCCTGGGGGAGCTGTTTTTT.

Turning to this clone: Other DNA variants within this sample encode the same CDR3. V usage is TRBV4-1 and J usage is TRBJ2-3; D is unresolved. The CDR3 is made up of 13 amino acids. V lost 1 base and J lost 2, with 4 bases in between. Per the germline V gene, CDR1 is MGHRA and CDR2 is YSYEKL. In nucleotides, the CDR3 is TGCGCCAGCAGCCAAGTCAACACAGATACGCAGTATTTT. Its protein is CASSQVNTDTQYF.

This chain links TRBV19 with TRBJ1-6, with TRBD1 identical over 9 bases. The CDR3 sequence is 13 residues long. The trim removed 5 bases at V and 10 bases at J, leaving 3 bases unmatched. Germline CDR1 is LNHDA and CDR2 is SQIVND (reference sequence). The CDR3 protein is CASSRDRDSPLHF. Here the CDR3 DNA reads TGTGCCAGTAGTCGGGACAGGGACTCACCCCTCCACTTT. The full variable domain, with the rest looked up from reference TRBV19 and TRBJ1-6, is DGGITQSPKYLFRKEGQNVTLSCEQNLNHDAMYWYRQDPGQGLRLIYYSQIVNDFQKGDIAEGYSVSREKKESFPLTVTSAQKNPTAFYLCASSRDRDSPLHFGNGTRLTVT.

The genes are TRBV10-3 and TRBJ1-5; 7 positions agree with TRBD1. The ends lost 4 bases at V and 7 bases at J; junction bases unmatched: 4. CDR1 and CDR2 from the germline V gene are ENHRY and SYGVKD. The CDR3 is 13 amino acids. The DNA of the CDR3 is TGTGCCATCAGTGCCGGGACAGTCCAGCCCCAGCATTTT. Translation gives CAISAGTVQPQHF.

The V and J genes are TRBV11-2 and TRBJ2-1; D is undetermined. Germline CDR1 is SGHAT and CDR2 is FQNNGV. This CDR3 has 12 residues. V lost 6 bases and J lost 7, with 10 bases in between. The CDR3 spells CASSRLANEQFF. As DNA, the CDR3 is TGTGCCAGCAGTCGCCTCGCGAATGAGCAGTTCTTC. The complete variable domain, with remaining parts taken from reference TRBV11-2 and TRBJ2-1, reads EAGVAQSPRYKIIEKRQSVAFWCNPISGHATLYWYQQILGQGPKLLIQFQNNGVVDDSQLPKDRFSAERLKGVDSTLKIQPAKLEDSAVYLCASSRLANEQFFGPGTRLTVL.

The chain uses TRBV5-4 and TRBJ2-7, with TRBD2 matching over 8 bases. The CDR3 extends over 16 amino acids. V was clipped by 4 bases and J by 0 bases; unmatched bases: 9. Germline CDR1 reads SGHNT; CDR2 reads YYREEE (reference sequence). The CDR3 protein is CASSTAGGLSSYEQYF. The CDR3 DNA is TGTGCCAGCAGCACGGCGGGGGGATTAAGCTCCTACGAGCAGTACTTC. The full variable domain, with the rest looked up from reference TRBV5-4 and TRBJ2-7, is ETGVTQSPTHLIKTRGQQVTLRCSSQSGHNTVSWYQQALGQGPQFIFQYYREEENGRGNFPPRFSGLQFPNYSSELNVNALELDDSALYLCASSTAGGLSSYEQYFGPGTRLTVT.

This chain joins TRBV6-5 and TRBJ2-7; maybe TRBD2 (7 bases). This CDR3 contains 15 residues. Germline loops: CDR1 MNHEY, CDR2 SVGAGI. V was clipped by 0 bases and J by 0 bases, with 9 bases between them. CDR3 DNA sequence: TGTGCCAGCAGTTACTCAAGGGGGGGCTCCTACGAGCAGTACTTC. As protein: CASSYSRGGSYEQYF.

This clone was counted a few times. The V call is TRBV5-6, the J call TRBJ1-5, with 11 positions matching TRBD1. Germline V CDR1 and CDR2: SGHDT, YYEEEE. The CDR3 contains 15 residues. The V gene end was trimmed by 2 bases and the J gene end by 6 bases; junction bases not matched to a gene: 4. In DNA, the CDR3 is TGTGCCAGCAGCTTTGGACAGGGGGCATTTCAGCCCCAGCATTTT. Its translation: CASSFGQGAFQPQHF.

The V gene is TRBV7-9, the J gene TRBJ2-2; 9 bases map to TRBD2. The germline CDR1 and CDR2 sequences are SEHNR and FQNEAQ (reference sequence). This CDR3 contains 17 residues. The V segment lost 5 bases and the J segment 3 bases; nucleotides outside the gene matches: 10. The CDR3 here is CASSPSPSGTYTGELFF. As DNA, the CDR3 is TGTGCCAGCAGCCCTAGTCCTAGCGGGACGTACACCGGGGAGCTGTTTTTT.

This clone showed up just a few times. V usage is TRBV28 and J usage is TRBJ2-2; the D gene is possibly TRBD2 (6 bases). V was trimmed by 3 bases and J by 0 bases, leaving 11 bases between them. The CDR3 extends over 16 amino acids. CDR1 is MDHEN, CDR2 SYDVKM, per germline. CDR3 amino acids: CASSLYPSANTGELFF. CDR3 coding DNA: TGTGCCAGCAGTTTGTATCCTAGCGCGAACACCGGGGAGCTGTTTTTT.

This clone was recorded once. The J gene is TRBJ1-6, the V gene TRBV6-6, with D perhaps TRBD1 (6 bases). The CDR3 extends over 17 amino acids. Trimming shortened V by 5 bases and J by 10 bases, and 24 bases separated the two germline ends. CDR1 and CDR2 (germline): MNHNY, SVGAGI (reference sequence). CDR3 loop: CASSRPGGLGKFSPLHF. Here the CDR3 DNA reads TGTGCCAGCAGTCGCCCGGGGGGGCTCGGCAAATTCTCACCCCTCCACTTT.

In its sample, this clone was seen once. CDR3 bases: TGTGCCAGCAGCGGGGGATACAATGAGCAGTTCTTC. Its protein is CASSGGYNEQFF. The chain joins TRBV12-3 or TRBV12-4 to TRBJ2-1; a possible D gene is TRBD2 (6 bases). This CDR3 comprises 12 residues. V was trimmed by 6 bases and J by 4 bases, leaving 7 bases between them.

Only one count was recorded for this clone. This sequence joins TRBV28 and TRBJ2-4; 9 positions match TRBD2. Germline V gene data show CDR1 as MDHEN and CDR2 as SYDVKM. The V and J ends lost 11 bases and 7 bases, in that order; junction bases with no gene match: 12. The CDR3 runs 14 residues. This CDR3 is CALGAGGRDNIQYF. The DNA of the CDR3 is TGTGCCCTAGGAGCGGGAGGAAGGGATAACATTCAGTACTTC. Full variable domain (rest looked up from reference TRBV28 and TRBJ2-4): DVKVTQSSRYLVKRTGEKVFLECVQDMDHENMFWYRQDPGLGLRLIYFSYDVKMKEKGDIPEGYSVSREKKERFSLILESASTNQTSMYLCALGAGGRDNIQYFGAGTRLSVL.

The CDR3 DNA reads TGTGCCAGCAGCTCTCGGACTGGAGGGGCCTACGAGCAGTACTTC. It encodes CASSSRTGGAYEQYF. This sequence joins TRBV7-2 and TRBJ2-7; a weak D match, TRBD2 (6 bases). The CDR3 is 15 residues long. The V gene's germline CDR1 is SGHTA and CDR2 FQGNSA. V gave up 4 bases and J gave up 2 bases, with 15 bases separating them.

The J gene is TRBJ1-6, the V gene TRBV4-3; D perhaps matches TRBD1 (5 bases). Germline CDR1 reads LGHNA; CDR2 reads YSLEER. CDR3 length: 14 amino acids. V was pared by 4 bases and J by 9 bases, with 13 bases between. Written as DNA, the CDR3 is TGCGCCAGCAGCCCCCCAGGGTCTGGTTCACCCCTCCACTTT. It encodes CASSPPGSGSPLHF.

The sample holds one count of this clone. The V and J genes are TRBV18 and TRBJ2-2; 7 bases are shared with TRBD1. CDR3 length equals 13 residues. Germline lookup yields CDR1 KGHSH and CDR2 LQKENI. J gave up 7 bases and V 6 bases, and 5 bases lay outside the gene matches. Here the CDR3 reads CASSTGISGELFF. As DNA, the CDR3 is TGTGCCAGCTCGACAGGGATTAGCGGGGAGCTGTTTTTT.

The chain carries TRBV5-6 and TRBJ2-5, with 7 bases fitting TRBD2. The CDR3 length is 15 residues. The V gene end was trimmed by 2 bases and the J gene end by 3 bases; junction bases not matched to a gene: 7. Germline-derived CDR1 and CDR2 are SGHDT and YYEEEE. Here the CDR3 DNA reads TGTGCCAGCAGCTTAACTAGCGCCCTCGAAGAGACCCAGTACTTC. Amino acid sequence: CASSLTSALEETQYF.

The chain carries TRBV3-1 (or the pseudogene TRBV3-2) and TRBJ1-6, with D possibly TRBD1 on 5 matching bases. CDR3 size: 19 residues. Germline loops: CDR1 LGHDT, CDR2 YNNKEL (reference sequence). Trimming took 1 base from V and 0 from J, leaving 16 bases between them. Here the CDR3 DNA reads TGTGCCAGCAGCCAAGGGCTGGGGCCCGGGAGCTCCTATAATTCACCCCTCCACTTT. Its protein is CASSQGLGPGSSYNSPLHF.

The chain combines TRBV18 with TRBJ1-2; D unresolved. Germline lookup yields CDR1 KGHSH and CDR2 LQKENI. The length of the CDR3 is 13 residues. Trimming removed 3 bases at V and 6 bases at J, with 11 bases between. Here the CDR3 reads CASSPVEGNGYTF. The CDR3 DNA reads TGTGCCAGCTCACCGGTGGAGGGAAATGGCTACACCTTC.

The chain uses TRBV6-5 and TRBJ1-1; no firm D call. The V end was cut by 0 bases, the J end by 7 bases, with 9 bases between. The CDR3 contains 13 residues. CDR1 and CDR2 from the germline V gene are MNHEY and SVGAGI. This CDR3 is CASSYSSTSEAFF. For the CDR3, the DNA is TGTGCCAGCAGTTACTCGTCAACAAGTGAAGCTTTCTTT.

This CDR3 reads CASSQAAGLQYNEQFF. The CDR3, as DNA: TGCGCCAGCAGCCAAGCCGCGGGACTACAATACAATGAGCAGTTCTTC. The genes are TRBV4-1 and TRBJ2-1; 7 nucleotides agree with TRBD2. Germline V gene sequence: CDR1 MGHRA, CDR2 YSYEKL. The CDR3 runs to 16 residues. Trimming cost V 1 base and J 4 bases; bases outside gene matches: 7.

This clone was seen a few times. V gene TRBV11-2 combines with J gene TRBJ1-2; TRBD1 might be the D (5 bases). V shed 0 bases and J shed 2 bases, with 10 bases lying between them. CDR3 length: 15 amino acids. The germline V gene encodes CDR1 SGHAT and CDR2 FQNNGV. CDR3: CASSLDGAANYGYTF. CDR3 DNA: TGTGCCAGCAGCTTAGATGGGGCAGCCAACTATGGCTACACCTTC.

The CDR3 is CASSLGGGQPQHF. CDR3 coding DNA: TGTGCCAGCAGCTTGGGCGGAGGTCAGCCCCAGCATTTT. The chain links TRBV5-6 to TRBJ1-5; D remains unclear. Germline V lookup: CDR1 SGHDT, CDR2 YYEEEE. V was clipped by 0 bases and J by 6 bases, with 7 bases between them. CDR3 length: 13 amino acids.